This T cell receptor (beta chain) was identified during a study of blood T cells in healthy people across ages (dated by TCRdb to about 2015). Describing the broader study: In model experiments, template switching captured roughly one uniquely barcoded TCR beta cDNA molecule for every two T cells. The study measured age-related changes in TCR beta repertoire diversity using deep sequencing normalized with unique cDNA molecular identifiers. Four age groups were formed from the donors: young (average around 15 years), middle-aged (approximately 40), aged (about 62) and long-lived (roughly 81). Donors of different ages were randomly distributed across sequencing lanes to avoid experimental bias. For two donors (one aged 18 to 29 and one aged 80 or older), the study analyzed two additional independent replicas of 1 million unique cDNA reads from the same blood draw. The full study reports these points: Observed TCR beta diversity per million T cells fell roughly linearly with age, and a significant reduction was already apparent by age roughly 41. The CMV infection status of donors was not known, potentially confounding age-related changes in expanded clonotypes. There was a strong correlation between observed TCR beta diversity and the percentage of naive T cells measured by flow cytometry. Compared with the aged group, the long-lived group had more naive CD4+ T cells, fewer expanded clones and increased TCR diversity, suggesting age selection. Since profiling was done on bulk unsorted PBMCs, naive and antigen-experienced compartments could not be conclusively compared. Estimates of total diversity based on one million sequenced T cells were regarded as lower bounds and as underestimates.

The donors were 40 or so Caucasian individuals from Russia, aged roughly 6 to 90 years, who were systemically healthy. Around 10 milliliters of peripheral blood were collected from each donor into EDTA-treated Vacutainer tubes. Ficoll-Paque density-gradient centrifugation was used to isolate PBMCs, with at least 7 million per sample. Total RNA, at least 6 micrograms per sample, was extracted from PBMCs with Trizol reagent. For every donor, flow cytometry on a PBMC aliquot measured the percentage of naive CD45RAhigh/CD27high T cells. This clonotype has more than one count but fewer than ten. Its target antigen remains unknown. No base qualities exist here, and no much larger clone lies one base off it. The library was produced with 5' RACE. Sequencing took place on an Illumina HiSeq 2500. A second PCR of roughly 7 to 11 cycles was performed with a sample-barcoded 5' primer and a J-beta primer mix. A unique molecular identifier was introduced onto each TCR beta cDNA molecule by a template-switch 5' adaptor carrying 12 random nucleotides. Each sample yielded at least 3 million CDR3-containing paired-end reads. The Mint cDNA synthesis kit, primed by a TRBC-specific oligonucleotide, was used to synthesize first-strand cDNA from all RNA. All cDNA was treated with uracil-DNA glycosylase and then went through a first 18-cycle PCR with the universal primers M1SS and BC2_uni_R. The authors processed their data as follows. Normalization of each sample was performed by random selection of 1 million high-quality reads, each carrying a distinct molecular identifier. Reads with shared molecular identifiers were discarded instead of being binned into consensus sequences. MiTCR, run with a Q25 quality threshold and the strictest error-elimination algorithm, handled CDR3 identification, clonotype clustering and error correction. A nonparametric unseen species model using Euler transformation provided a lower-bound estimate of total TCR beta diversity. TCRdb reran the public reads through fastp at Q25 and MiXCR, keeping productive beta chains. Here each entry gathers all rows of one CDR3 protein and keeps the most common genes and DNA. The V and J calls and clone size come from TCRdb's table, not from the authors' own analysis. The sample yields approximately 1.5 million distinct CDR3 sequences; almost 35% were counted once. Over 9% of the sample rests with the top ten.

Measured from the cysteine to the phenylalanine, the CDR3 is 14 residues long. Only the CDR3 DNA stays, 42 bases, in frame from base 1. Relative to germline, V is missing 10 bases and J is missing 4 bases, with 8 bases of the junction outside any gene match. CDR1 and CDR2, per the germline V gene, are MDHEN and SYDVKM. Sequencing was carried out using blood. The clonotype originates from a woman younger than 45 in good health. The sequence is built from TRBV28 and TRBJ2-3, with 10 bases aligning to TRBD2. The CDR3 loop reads CATSSGSIADTQYF. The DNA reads TGTGCCACTTCTAGCGGGAGTATTGCAGATACGCAGTATTTT. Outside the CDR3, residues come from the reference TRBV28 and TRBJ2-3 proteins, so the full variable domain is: DVKVTQSSRYLVKRTGEKVFLECVQDMDHENMFWYRQDPGLGLRLIYFSYDVKMKEKGDIPEGYSVSREKKERFSLILESASTNQTSMYLCATSSGSIADTQYFGPGTRLTVL.